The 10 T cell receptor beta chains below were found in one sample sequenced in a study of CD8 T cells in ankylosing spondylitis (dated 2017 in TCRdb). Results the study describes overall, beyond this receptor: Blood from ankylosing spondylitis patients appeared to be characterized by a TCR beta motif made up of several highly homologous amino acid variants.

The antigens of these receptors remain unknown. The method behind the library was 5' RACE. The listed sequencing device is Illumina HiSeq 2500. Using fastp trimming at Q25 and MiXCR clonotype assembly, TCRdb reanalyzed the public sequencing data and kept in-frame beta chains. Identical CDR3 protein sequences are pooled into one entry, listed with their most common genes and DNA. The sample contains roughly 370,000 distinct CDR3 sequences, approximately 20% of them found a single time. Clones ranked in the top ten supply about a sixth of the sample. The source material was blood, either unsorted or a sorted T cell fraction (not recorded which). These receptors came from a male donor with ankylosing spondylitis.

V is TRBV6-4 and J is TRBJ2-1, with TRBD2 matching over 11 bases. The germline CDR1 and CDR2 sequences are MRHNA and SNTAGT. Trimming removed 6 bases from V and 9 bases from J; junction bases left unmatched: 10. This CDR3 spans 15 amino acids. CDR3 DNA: TGTGCCAGCAGAAGGCCGGGACTAGCGGAAATTGAGCAGTTCTTC. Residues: CASRRPGLAEIEQFF.

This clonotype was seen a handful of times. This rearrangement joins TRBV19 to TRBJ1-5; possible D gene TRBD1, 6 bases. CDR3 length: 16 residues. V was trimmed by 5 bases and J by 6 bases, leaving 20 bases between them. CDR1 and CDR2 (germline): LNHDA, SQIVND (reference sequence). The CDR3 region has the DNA TGTGCCAGTAGTCCCGTTGGGGGGGGGGCCGGTCAGCCCCAGCATTTT. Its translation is CASSPVGGGAGQPQHF.

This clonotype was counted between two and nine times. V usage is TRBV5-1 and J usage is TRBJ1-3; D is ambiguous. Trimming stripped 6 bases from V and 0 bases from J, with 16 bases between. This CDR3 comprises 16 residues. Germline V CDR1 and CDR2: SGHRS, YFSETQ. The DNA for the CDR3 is TGCGCCAGCACCCTGGATGGCCTGAGCTCTGGAAACACCATATATTTT. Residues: CASTLDGLSSGNTIYF.

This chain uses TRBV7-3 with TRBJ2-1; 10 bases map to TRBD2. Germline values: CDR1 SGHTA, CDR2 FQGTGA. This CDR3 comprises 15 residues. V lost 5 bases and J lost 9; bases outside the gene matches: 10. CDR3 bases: TGTGCCAGCAGCCCCTCAGCGGGAGGGCCCCTTGAGCAGTTCTTC. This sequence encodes CASSPSAGGPLEQFF.

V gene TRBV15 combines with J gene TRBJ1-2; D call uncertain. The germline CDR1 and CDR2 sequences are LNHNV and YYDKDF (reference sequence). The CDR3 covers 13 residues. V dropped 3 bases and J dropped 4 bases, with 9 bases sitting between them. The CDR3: CATSSTSFYGYTF. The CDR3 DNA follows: TGTGCCACCAGCAGCACATCTTTCTATGGCTACACCTTC.

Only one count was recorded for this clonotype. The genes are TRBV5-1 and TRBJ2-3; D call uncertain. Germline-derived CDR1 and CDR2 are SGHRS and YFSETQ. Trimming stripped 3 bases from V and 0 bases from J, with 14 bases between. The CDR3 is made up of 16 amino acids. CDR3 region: CASSWSGRASTDTQYF. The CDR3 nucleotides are TGCGCCAGCAGCTGGAGTGGACGGGCTAGCACAGATACGCAGTATTTT.

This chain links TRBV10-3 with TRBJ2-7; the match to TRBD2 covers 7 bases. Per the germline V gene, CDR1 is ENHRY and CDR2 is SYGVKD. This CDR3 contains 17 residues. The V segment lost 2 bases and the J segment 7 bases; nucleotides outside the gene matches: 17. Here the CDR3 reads CAISERSSGLHSDEQYF. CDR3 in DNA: TGTGCCATCAGTGAGCGGTCTAGCGGACTACATTCTGATGAGCAGTACTTC.

CDR3 loop: CASSPTGVNGGQPQHF. The CDR3 DNA reads as TGCGCCAGCAGCCCTACGGGTGTTAATGGCGGTCAGCCCCAGCATTTT. The V and J genes are TRBV10-2 and TRBJ1-5; D remains ambiguous. Per the germline V gene, CDR1 is WSHSY and CDR2 is SAAADI. Trimming took 6 bases from V and 6 from J, leaving 21 bases between them. CDR3 length: 16 amino acids.

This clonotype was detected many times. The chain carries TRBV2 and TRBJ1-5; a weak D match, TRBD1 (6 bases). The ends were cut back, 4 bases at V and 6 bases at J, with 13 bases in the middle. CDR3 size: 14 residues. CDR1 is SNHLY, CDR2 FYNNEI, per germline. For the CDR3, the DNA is TGTGCCAGCAGTGTTGGGGGGCCCCCTCAGCCCCAGCATTTT. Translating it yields CASSVGGPPQPQHF.

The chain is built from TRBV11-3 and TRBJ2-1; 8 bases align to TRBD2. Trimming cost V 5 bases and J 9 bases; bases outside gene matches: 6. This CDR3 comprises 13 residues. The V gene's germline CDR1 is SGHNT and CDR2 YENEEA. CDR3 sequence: CASSTGGAVEQFF. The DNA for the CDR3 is TGTGCCAGCAGCACCGGGGGGGCCGTTGAGCAGTTCTTC. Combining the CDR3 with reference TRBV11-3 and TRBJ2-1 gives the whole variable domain EAGVVQSPRYKIIEKKQPVAFWCNPISGHNTLYWYLQNLGQGPELLIRYENEEAVDDSQLPKDRFSAERLKGVDSTLKIQPAELGDSAVYLCASSTGGAVEQFFGPGTRLTVL.